Below, one T cell receptor (beta chain) is given with its context. Its antigen is undetermined. The data belong to a study of cytomegalovirus exposure and HLA in healthy donors. Use of 60 Vbeta and 13 Jbeta primers characterized the PCR. Sequenced by immunoSEQ multiplex PCR; TCRdb stores in-frame clones only, minus some. The sample includes approximately 110,000 clones. Trimming cost V 2 bases and J 0 bases; bases outside gene matches: 7. Germline loops: CDR1 SGHRS, CDR2 YFSETQ. This CDR3 comprises 16 residues. Study-wide findings and caveats: An observed cluster of highly shared sequence variants was recorded as a likely sequencing artifact.

The receptor was derived from a young man in good health and CMV-seronegative. The V and J genes are TRBV5-1 and TRBJ2-7; 8 bases line up with TRBD2. Sample: PBMCs. CDR3 in amino acids: CASSLTSGSLSYEQYF. The CDR3 DNA sequence: TGCGCCAGCAGCTTAACTAGCGGATCCCTCTCCTACGAGCAGTACTTC. Looking up the rest from reference TRBV5-1 and TRBJ2-7 gives the full variable domain: KAGVTQTPRYLIKTRGQQVTLSCSPISGHRSVSWYQQTPGQGLQFLFEYFSETQRNKGNFPGRFSGRQFSNSRSEMNVSTLELGDSALYLCASSLTSGSLSYEQYFGPGTRLTVT.